This T cell receptor (beta chain) was sequenced during a study of T-cell memory formation after mild COVID-19. This clonotype came up a few times. Its antigen is not identified. The CDR3 loop spans 14 amino acids. Germline CDR1 KGHDR, CDR2 SFDVKD. J gave up 6 bases and V 3 bases, and 6 bases lay outside the gene matches. Overall study findings and caveats: Prior to infection, memory already included some responding clones, suggesting cross-reactive memory joined. CD4/CD8 balance held among clones contracting day 15 to 85, and later expanders leaned CD4+. Specificity for SARS-CoV-2 was not confirmed among the second-wave clones peaking on day 37.

TCRdb reprocessed the 5' RACE reads via MiXCR and lists one record per CDR3 protein. The repertoire includes some 210,000 distinct CDR3 sequences, about 10% of them detected once, and approximately 3% sits in the top ten. This receptor was identified in a man aged 18 to 29 who had mild COVID-19 (a few samples of this study predate the infection). Cell type and time point are not known. What was sequenced was PBMCs or a T cell subset sorted from them (not recorded which). V gene TRBV24-1 combines with J gene TRBJ2-7; 8 nucleotides line up with TRBD1. For the CDR3, the DNA is TGTGCCACCAGTGATGCCAGGGGGCAGGGCGAGCAGTACTTC. Translating it yields CATSDARGQGEQYF.